A single sample is the source of the 17 T cell receptor beta chains below, sequenced in a study of OX40 agonist ivuxolimab in advanced cancers. Library construction relied on the immunoSEQ multiplex PCR assay. Imported from immuneACCESS, the table was reduced by TCRdb to in-frame sequences with V and J called. These copies leave out some clones; in studies compared against another copy, an unresolved V gene accounts for under half, and the cause of the remainder is not known. The sample profile shows about 72,000 clones; more than 65% of them were found once. Jointly, the top ten make up 5% of the sample. Here the sequenced sample was CD4+ or CD8+ T cells sorted from blood, taken in a trial of the OX40 agonist ivuxolimab. These receptors came from an adult with an advanced solid tumor such as melanoma, head and neck, liver or kidney cancer.

This sequence joins TRBV4-1 and TRBJ1-3; the D gene is possibly TRBD1 (5 bases). Germline V gene sequence: CDR1 MGHRA, CDR2 YSYEKL. This CDR3 has 15 amino acids. Trimming pared 0 bases from V and 8 bases from J, leaving 14 bases between. The CDR3 loop reads CASSQDQGRVDTIYF. The CDR3 nucleotides read TGCGCCAGCAGCCAAGATCAGGGCAGGGTCGACACCATATATTTT.

This chain connects TRBV5-1 to TRBJ1-2; 7 bases align to TRBD1. This CDR3 has 14 residues. With 2 bases clipped from V and 7 bases from J, the junction kept 8 bases outside the gene matches. Germline V gives CDR1 SGHRS, CDR2 YFSETQ. CDR3 coding DNA: TGCGCCAGCAGCTTTACAGGGGCGGCTGGTGGCTACACCTTC. It codes for CASSFTGAAGGYTF.

The rearrangement uses TRBV19 and TRBJ2-3, with D unclear. V gave up 7 bases and J gave up 0 bases, with 11 bases separating them. The CDR3 totals 14 residues. CDR1 and CDR2 (germline): LNHDA, SQIVND (reference sequence). As DNA, the CDR3 is TGTGCCAGTACTGTGACGGCTAGCACAGATACGCAGTATTTT. Amino acid sequence: CASTVTASTDTQYF.

This clone showed up just once. V gene TRBV7-9 combines with J gene TRBJ2-2; 8 nucleotides align to TRBD2. Germline trimming cut 5 bases from V and 4 bases from J; bases unmatched to any gene: 6. The CDR3 spans 15 residues. Germline CDR1 and CDR2: SEHNR and FQNEAQ (reference sequence). CDR3 sequence (DNA): TGTGCCAGCAGCCCCCGGGGGGGTGGCACCGGGGAGCTGTTTTTT. Its translation: CASSPRGGGTGELFF.

The chain is built from TRBV5-1 and TRBJ1-2, with 8 bases that match TRBD1. This CDR3 region has 15 residues. From germline, CDR1 is SGHRS and CDR2 YFSETQ. The ends lost 3 bases at V and 7 bases at J; junction bases unmatched: 11. This CDR3 reads CASSSDPGQGGGYTF. CDR3 DNA: TGCGCCAGCAGCTCTGACCCCGGACAGGGCGGTGGCTACACCTTC.

The chain employs TRBV27 and TRBJ1-1; 8 nucleotides line up with TRBD1. CDR1 MNHEY and CDR2 SMNVEV come from the germline V gene (reference sequence). This CDR3 is built from 16 residues. Germline trimming cut 5 bases from V and 5 bases from J; bases unmatched to any gene: 13. The CDR3 here is CASSPAHGTGYTEAFF. The CDR3 coding sequence is TGTGCCAGCAGTCCAGCCCACGGGACAGGTTATACTGAAGCTTTCTTT.

The chain recombines TRBV7-2 with TRBJ2-7, with a possible D match to TRBD1 (6 bases). This CDR3 comprises 14 residues. V shed 5 bases and J shed 4 bases, with 15 bases lying between them. Germline values: CDR1 SGHTA, CDR2 FQGNSA. The CDR3, as DNA: TGTGCCAGCAGCCGGGACACCCGAGCTTACGAGCAGTACTTC. Protein: CASSRDTRAYEQYF. Filled out from reference TRBV7-2 and TRBJ2-7, the complete variable domain reads GAGVSQSPSNKVTEKGKDVELRCDPISGHTALYWYRQSLGQGLEFLIYFQGNSAPDKSGLPSDRFSAERTGGSVSTLTIQRTQQEDSAVYLCASSRDTRAYEQYFGPGTRLTVT.

This clone has a count of ten or more. V gene TRBV19 combines with J gene TRBJ2-7; possibly TRBD2 for D (5 bases). Trimming cost V 4 bases and J 2 bases, with 12 bases left between them. This CDR3 has 14 amino acids. CDR1 is LNHDA, CDR2 SQIVND, per germline (reference sequence). As DNA, the CDR3 is TGTGCCAGTAGTAGGGAGCACTTCACCTACGAGCAGTACTTC. This translates into CASSREHFTYEQYF.

This clone was recorded a few times. This chain joins TRBV18 and TRBJ2-1; D may be TRBD2 (6 bases). The CDR3 covers 14 residues. V shed 3 bases and J shed 9 bases, with 15 bases lying between them. The germline V gene encodes CDR1 KGHSH and CDR2 LQKENI. For the CDR3, the DNA is TGTGCCAGCTCACCCTCGGGACTTACCGGTGAGCAGTTCTTC. This sequence encodes CASSPSGLTGEQFF.

The chain uses TRBV5-1 and TRBJ1-1, with D possibly being TRBD1 (5 bases). This CDR3 comprises 14 residues. Germline V gene sequence: CDR1 SGHRS, CDR2 YFSETQ. The V end lost 0 bases, the J end lost 5 bases, and 11 bases lay between the germline ends. CDR3 in DNA: TGCGCCAGCAGCTTGGGACAGCAAGGGACTGAAGCTTTCTTT. This codes for CASSLGQQGTEAFF. Looking up the rest from reference TRBV5-1 and TRBJ1-1 gives the full variable domain: KAGVTQTPRYLIKTRGQQVTLSCSPISGHRSVSWYQQTPGQGLQFLFEYFSETQRNKGNFPGRFSGRQFSNSRSEMNVSTLELGDSALYLCASSLGQQGTEAFFGQGTRLTVV.

The chain joins TRBV10-3 to TRBJ1-4; 7 bases match TRBD1. Germline lookup yields CDR1 ENHRY and CDR2 SYGVKD. V shed 0 bases and J 0 bases; nucleotides not matched to a gene: 1. The CDR3 has 16 amino acids. The DNA for the CDR3 is TGTGCCATCAGTGAGTCGGGGACAGCAACTAATGAAAAACTGTTTTTT. Translated: CAISESGTATNEKLFF.

The genes are TRBV6-5 and TRBJ2-2, with 10 bases that match TRBD1. CDR1 and CDR2 (germline): MNHEY, SVGAGI. The junction had 2 bases not matched to a gene; V was cut back by 7 bases and J by 3 bases. There are 14 residues in the CDR3. The CDR3 sequence: CASKGTGDTGELFF. DNA of the CDR3: TGTGCCAGCAAGGGGACAGGGGACACCGGGGAGCTGTTTTTT.

Only one count was recorded for this clone. The chain joins TRBV18 to TRBJ2-5; D gene unclear. Between the trimmed V and J ends, which lost 2 bases and 5 bases, there was a span of 6 bases. CDR3 length: 12 residues. Germline V gene lookup returns CDR1 KGHSH and CDR2 LQKENI. The CDR3 coding sequence is TGTGCCAGCTCACCAGTACGCGAGACCCAGTACTTC. Amino acid sequence: CASSPVRETQYF.

In DNA form, the CDR3 reads TGCGCCAGCAGTGAAAGTGGAGGGCCGGGCTCCGGGGAGCTGTTTTTT. Residues: CASSESGGPGSGELFF. The chain has TRBV10-2 and TRBJ2-2; D may be TRBD2 (6 bases). This CDR3 contains 16 residues. CDR1 is WSHSY, CDR2 SAAADI, per germline. V lost 3 bases and J lost 6, with 17 bases in between.

The chain uses TRBV27 and TRBJ1-2; D is possibly TRBD1 (6 bases). The germline V and J ends were trimmed by 5 bases and 8 bases, with 9 bases remaining between them. CDR3 length: 11 residues. Germline V CDR1 and CDR2: MNHEY, SMNVEV (reference sequence). CDR3 residues: CASSQGTGYTF. CDR3 in DNA: TGTGCCAGCAGTCAAGGGACAGGCTACACCTTC.

V usage is TRBV5-1 and J usage is TRBJ1-4; D unclear. CDR1 SGHRS and CDR2 YFSETQ come from the germline V gene. The V end lost 2 bases, the J end lost 4 bases, and 12 bases lay between the germline ends. The CDR3 totals 15 residues. For the CDR3, the DNA is TGCGCCAGCAGCTTAGTAACCGCTAATAATGAAAAACTGTTTTTT. It specifies CASSLVTANNEKLFF.

The chain couples TRBV7-9 to TRBJ2-5; 10 bases align to TRBD2. Trimming cost V 4 bases and J 0 bases; bases outside gene matches: 2. This CDR3 has 15 residues. CDR1 is SEHNR, CDR2 FQNEAQ, per germline (reference sequence). The CDR3 DNA sequence: TGTGCCAGCAGCTCGGGACTAGCGAACCAAGAGACCCAGTACTTC. This codes for CASSSGLANQETQYF.